A selection of T cell receptor beta chains follows, all from one sample in a study of cytomegalovirus exposure and HLA in healthy donors. Sequencing used immunoSEQ multiplex PCR; TCRdb keeps in-frame clones, though not all of them. This table holds 150,000 or so clones. Sequenced sample: PBMCs. The receptor set was obtained from a woman between 50 and 59 years old in good health and CMV-seronegative. The CDR3 runs from the conserved cysteine through the conserved F or W. The D gene is left open where the match is weak.

>TRBV30|NA|TRBJ1-2
TGTGCATTGACCCGGGACTATGGCTACACCTTC
CALTRDYGYTF
>TRBV7-9|NA|TRBJ2-1
TGTGCCAGCAGCTTACAGATAAGCTCCTACAATGAGCAGTTCTTC
CASSLQISSYNEQFF
>TRBV28|NA|TRBJ1-1
TGTGCCAGCACCCCCGGACAGATGAACACTGAAGCTTTCTTT
CASTPGQMNTEAFF
>TRBV30|NA|TRBJ2-6
TGTGCCTGGAGTGACTACTCTGGGGCCAACGTCCTGACTTTC
CAWSDYSGANVLTF
>TRBV18|NA|TRBJ2-1
TGTGCCAGCTCACCACCGAACGGGAATGAGCAGTTCTTC
CASSPPNGNEQFF
>TRBV5-5|TRBD2|TRBJ2-3
TGTGCCAGCAGCTTTCTAGGGACTAGCGATACCACAGATACGCAGTATTTT
CASSFLGTSDTTDTQYF
>TRBV5-6|TRBD1|TRBJ1-3
TGTGCCAGCAGGGACAGGGGGCTCGTTGGAAACACCATATATTTT
CASRDRGLVGNTIYF
>TRBV14|NA|TRBJ2-3
TGTGCCAGCTCGACAGGTCTTCTCACAGATACGCAGTATTTT
CASSTGLLTDTQYF
>TRBV18|TRBD1|TRBJ2-1
TGTGCCAGCTCACGCCGGACAGGGGACAATGAGCAGTTCTTC
CASSRRTGDNEQFF
>TRBV10-3|NA|TRBJ1-1
TGTGCCATCAGTGAGTCTAAAGACATGAACACTGAAGCTTTCTTT
CAISESKDMNTEAFF
>TRBV29-1|TRBD1|TRBJ2-7
TGCAGCGTTGGACAGGGCTACTCCTACGAGCAGTACTTC
CSVGQGYSYEQYF
>TRBV6-4|NA|TRBJ1-2
TGTGCCAGCAGTGAACTATGTCTGCAAAACTATGGCTACACCTTC
CASSELCLQNYGYTF
>TRBV7-2|NA|TRBJ2-4
TGTGCCAGCACCCTCCGGGAAGCCAAAAACATTCAGTACTTC
CASTLREAKNIQYF
>TRBV4-2|NA|TRBJ1-2
TGTGCCAGCAGCCAAGGGGAGGGAGCGGGGTATGGCTACACCTTC
CASSQGEGAGYGYTF
>TRBV28|NA|TRBJ1-5
TGTGCCAGCACCGTAGGAGGGGATCAGCCCCAGCATTTT
CASTVGGDQPQHF
>TRBV19|NA|TRBJ2-5
TGTGCCAGTAGTATAAGGGACTTTTCGCAAGAGACCCAGTACTTC
CASSIRDFSQETQYF
>TRBV7-9|NA|TRBJ1-3
TGTGCCAGCAACAACAGGGCGATCGGAAACACCATATATTTT
CASNNRAIGNTIYF
>TRBV19|TRBD1|TRBJ1-5
TGTGCCAGTAGGCATCCCGGGACAGCTGGAGGCAATCAGCCCCAGCATTTT
CASRHPGTAGGNQPQHF
>TRBV18|NA|TRBJ2-7
TGTGCCAGCTCACTACCCGGGACAATCGAGCAGTACTTC
CASSLPGTIEQYF
>TRBV27|NA|TRBJ1-2
TGTGCCAGCAGTTTATCACCGAGCTATGGCTACACCTTC
CASSLSPSYGYTF
>TRBV5-4|NA|TRBJ2-7
TGTGCCAGCAGCCGCAGGGGTGGCGAGCAGTACTTC
CASSRRGGEQYF
>TRBV6-6|TRBD1|TRBJ2-7
TGTGCCAGCAGGTTCCCGGGACAGGGGTTATACGAGCAGTACTTC
CASRFPGQGLYEQYF
>TRBV28|NA|TRBJ1-2
TGTGCCAGCAGTGTACAGGGCTATCAGGGCTACACCTTC
CASSVQGYQGYTF
>TRBV9|NA|TRBJ1-2
TGTGCCAGCAGGAGGGGGATCTATGGCTACACCTTC
CASRRGIYGYTF
>TRBV7-3|TRBD1|TRBJ1-6
TGTGCCAGCAGCTTAGGCCCACAGGGGAGTAATTCACCCCTCCACTTT
CASSLGPQGSNSPLHF
>TRBV2|NA|TRBJ2-7
TGTGCCAGCAGTGTGACGGGAGCGAGCTCCTACGAGCAGTACTTC
CASSVTGASSYEQYF
>TRBV28|NA|TRBJ2-6
TGTGCCAGCCGCCCCGGAGGGGAAAGCTCTGGGGCCAACGTCCTGACTTTC
CASRPGGESSGANVLTF
>TRBV6-6|NA|TRBJ1-5
TGTGCCAGCAGTTACTTTGACAGCAGTAATCAGCCCCAGCATTTT
CASSYFDSSNQPQHF